The source of this TCR beta chain is a study of cytomegalovirus exposure and HLA in healthy donors. Concerning this clone itself: Antigen: not known.

Measured with immunoSEQ multiplex PCR; TCRdb has only the in-frame clones, and not every one. The sample has about 140,000 clones, roughly 81% seen once. Regarding the study as a whole: CMV antigen specificity of a few CMV-associated chains was confirmed in vitro.

The sequenced material came from PBMCs. The clonotype comes from a woman aged 30 to 39 in good health and CMV-seronegative.

This CDR3 is CASSVGHQNTEAFF. The CDR3 DNA reads TGTGCCAGCAGCGTGGGACACCAAAACACTGAAGCTTTCTTT. The chain recombines TRBV7-9 with TRBJ1-1, with D maybe TRBD1 (6 bases). The germline CDR1 and CDR2 sequences are SEHNR and FQNEAQ (reference sequence). CDR3 length equals 14 residues. Trimming left V 5 bases short and J 2 bases short, with 12 bases between.